Each of the 24 T cell receptor beta chains below was sequenced from the same sample in a study of Ad26.COV2.S vaccination and SARS-CoV-2 variants. The method was immunoSEQ multiplex PCR; TCRdb's version includes in-frame clones alone and lacks a portion of them. Of 300,000 to 400,000 clones listed, about 92% are singletons. The sequenced sample was peripheral blood, obtained after recovery from COVID-19. The receptors originated from a human donor who had recovered from COVID-19.

J is TRBJ1-1 and V is TRBV5-1; no clear D gene. V lost 4 bases, J lost 0 bases, and 19 bases lay in between. Germline V CDR1 and CDR2: SGHRS, YFSETQ. The CDR3 sequence is 17 residues long. CDR3 sequence: CASSVNSQISLNTEAFF. The CDR3 region has the DNA TGCGCCAGCAGCGTCAATTCTCAGATATCTTTGAACACTGAAGCTTTCTTT.

This chain joins TRBV6-6 and TRBJ1-5; maybe TRBD1 (5 bases). The CDR3 is 16 amino acids. CDR1 is MNHNY and CDR2 is SVGAGI in the germline V gene (reference sequence). Trimming removed 2 bases from V and 6 bases from J, with 17 bases in between. The chain's CDR3 is CASSYDLSGQGQPQHF. CDR3 coding DNA: TGTGCCAGCAGTTACGATCTGTCGGGGCAAGGTCAGCCCCAGCATTTT.

The DNA for the CDR3 is TGTGCCAGCAGCGTAGGACACGGGGGGCAGAGCGACATTCAGTACTTC. It translates to CASSVGHGGQSDIQYF. This chain uses TRBV9 with TRBJ2-4; D may be TRBD2 (7 bases). The length of the CDR3 is 16 residues. Germline values: CDR1 SGDLS, CDR2 YYNGEE. Deletions cut 0 bases from V and 8 bases from J, with 18 bases between.

The chain links TRBV7-2 to TRBJ1-2, with 7 bases matching TRBD1. The CDR3 runs 13 residues. The germline CDR1 and CDR2 sequences are SGHTA and FQGNSA. Trimming cost V 4 bases and J 4 bases; bases outside gene matches: 3. CDR3 DNA sequence: TGTGCCAGCAGCTCGACAGGGCCCTATGGCTACACCTTC. Translation: CASSSTGPYGYTF.

The table lists this clone with a count of one. The rearrangement links TRBV27 to TRBJ2-2; 9 bases agree with TRBD1. Germline trimming cut 2 bases from V and 2 bases from J; bases unmatched to any gene: 6. The CDR3 totals 17 residues. CDR1 is MNHEY, CDR2 SMNVEV, per germline (reference sequence). The chain's CDR3 is CASSLVAQGANTGELFF. CDR3 DNA sequence: TGTGCCAGCAGTTTAGTAGCACAGGGGGCTAACACCGGGGAGCTGTTTTTT.

CDR3 region: CASSIYFGSGNTIYF. In nucleotides, the CDR3 is TGTGCCAGTAGTATTTATTTCGGCTCTGGAAACACCATATATTTT. The rearrangement links TRBV19 to TRBJ1-3; D is uncertain. CDR3 size: 15 residues. The germline gives CDR1 LNHDA, CDR2 SQIVND (reference sequence). Trimming left V 3 bases short and J 0 bases short, with 9 bases between.

Regarding this clone: The same CDR3 also results from other DNA sequences found in this sample. The chain carries TRBV5-1 and TRBJ1-1; no reliable D call. V was shortened by 0 bases and J by 0 bases, with 6 bases between the two germline ends. CDR3 length equals 14 residues. CDR1 is SGHRS, CDR2 YFSETQ, per germline. The CDR3 DNA reads TGCGCCAGCAGCTTGGCGAGCATGAACACTGAAGCTTTCTTT. This sequence encodes CASSLASMNTEAFF.

The chain employs TRBV7-9 and TRBJ2-5; D not certain. Trimming cost V 5 bases and J 1 base, with 11 bases left between them. The CDR3 has 14 residues. Germline CDR1 and CDR2: SEHNR and FQNEAQ (reference sequence). The CDR3 region has the DNA TGTGCCAGCAGCCCTAATGGGCGCCAAGAGACCCAGTACTTC. Translating gives CASSPNGRQETQYF.

This clone came up once. The V call is TRBV7-9, the J call TRBJ1-1; no clear D. V was cut by 6 bases and J by 1 base, with 6 bases left in between. Germline lookup yields CDR1 SEHNR and CDR2 FQNEAQ (reference sequence). The CDR3 is 12 amino acids. The CDR3 sequence: CASRTENTEAFF. CDR3 sequence (DNA): TGTGCCAGCAGAACGGAGAACACTGAAGCTTTCTTT.

The rearrangement uses TRBV21-1 and TRBJ1-2; the tabulated D call, TRBD1, remains unverified against the DNA. TRBV21-1 is designated a pseudogene. CDR3 size: 15 residues. The CDR3 DNA sequence: TGTGCCAGCAAGATCTCGGGACAGGGGAACTATGGCTACACCTTC. This sequence encodes CASKISGQGNYGYTF.

The chain recombines TRBV5-1 with TRBJ2-5; TRBD1 agrees at 9 bases. V was pared by 5 bases and J by 2 bases, with 10 bases of the junction left unmatched. This CDR3 is built from 16 residues. From germline, CDR1 is SGHRS and CDR2 YFSETQ. The CDR3 is CASRLPGQGLQETQYF. CDR3 bases: TGCGCCAGCAGATTACCGGGACAGGGTTTACAAGAGACCCAGTACTTC.

The chain uses TRBV11-2 and TRBJ1-2, with a possible D match to TRBD1 (5 bases). This CDR3 spans 17 amino acids. Germline lookup yields CDR1 SGHAT and CDR2 FQNNGV. Trimming stripped 5 bases from V and 4 bases from J, with 23 bases between. The CDR3 DNA follows: TGTGCCAGCAGCCCCCACGGGGGGAAAAACCCATCCTATGGCTACACCTTC. Amino acid sequence: CASSPHGGKNPSYGYTF. Supplemented by reference TRBV11-2 and TRBJ1-2, the full variable domain reads EAGVAQSPRYKIIEKRQSVAFWCNPISGHATLYWYQQILGQGPKLLIQFQNNGVVDDSQLPKDRFSAERLKGVDSTLKIQPAKLEDSAVYLCASSPHGGKNPSYGYTFGSGTRLTVV.

V is TRBV29-1 and J is TRBJ1-2, with 9 bases matching TRBD1. With 7 bases clipped from V and 6 bases from J, the junction kept 9 bases outside the gene matches. The V gene's germline CDR1 is SQVTM and CDR2 ANQGSEA. This CDR3 has 13 amino acids. CDR3 in amino acids: CSARTGEDDGYTF. Written as DNA, the CDR3 is TGCAGCGCCCGGACAGGGGAGGATGATGGCTACACCTTC.

V is TRBV7-2 and J is TRBJ1-1; D call uncertain. The germline V gene has CDR1 SGHTA and CDR2 FQGNSA. The CDR3 has 12 residues. The V and J ends lost 1 base and 0 bases respectively, with 0 bases between them. DNA of the CDR3: TGTGCCAGCAGCTTAGTGAACACTGAAGCTTTCTTT. It encodes CASSLVNTEAFF.

The chain carries TRBV5-4 and TRBJ2-2; tentatively, D is TRBD2 (6 bases). The ends were cut back, 4 bases at V and 5 bases at J, with 9 bases in the middle. This CDR3 is built from 13 residues. CDR1 SGHNT and CDR2 YYREEE come from the germline V gene (reference sequence). CDR3 residues: CASSPGSTGELFF. The CDR3 DNA reads as TGTGCCAGCAGCCCCGGGAGTACCGGGGAGCTGTTTTTT.

This clone has a handful of counts. This chain connects TRBV13 to TRBJ1-5; no reliable D call. The CDR3 covers 14 residues. Germline V gene lookup returns CDR1 PRHDT and CDR2 FYEKMQ (reference sequence). Trimming cost V 0 bases and J 1 base, with 4 bases left between them. The CDR3: CASSLGGSNQPQHF. Written as DNA, the CDR3 is TGTGCCAGCAGCTTAGGCGGGAGCAATCAGCCCCAGCATTTT.

This chain joins TRBV10-3 and TRBJ2-7; D gene ambiguous. The V gene lost 0 bases and the J gene lost 7 bases, with 13 bases spanning the gap. The CDR3 totals 14 residues. Germline lookup yields CDR1 ENHRY and CDR2 SYGVKD. CDR3 bases: TGTGCCATCAGTGAGTCCTTAGGGCGTTGGGAGCAGTACTTC. It encodes CAISESLGRWEQYF.

The V gene is TRBV28, the J gene TRBJ2-5, with TRBD2 matching 14 bases. With 5 bases clipped from V and 5 bases from J, the junction kept 10 bases outside the gene matches. Germline CDR1 MDHEN, CDR2 SYDVKM. This CDR3 has 17 residues. CDR3 amino acids: CASSPSTSGGAWETQYF. CDR3 coding DNA: TGTGCCAGCAGTCCCTCGACTAGCGGGGGGGCTTGGGAGACCCAGTACTTC.

This clone was counted a single time. This rearrangement joins TRBV5-4 to TRBJ1-1, with D perhaps matching TRBD1 (5 bases). V was clipped by 1 base and J by 1 base, with 11 bases between them. This CDR3 comprises 15 residues. Germline V gene sequence: CDR1 SGHNT, CDR2 YYREEE (reference sequence). CDR3 residues: CASSLRRGRNTEAFF. The CDR3 DNA follows: TGTGCCAGCAGCTTGCGAAGGGGTCGGAACACTGAAGCTTTCTTT.

The V call is TRBV7-9, the J call TRBJ2-7, with 8 bases fitting TRBD1. Trimming at V came to 5 bases and at J to 1 base, leaving 7 bases not matched to a gene. CDR1 and CDR2 from the germline V gene are SEHNR and FQNEAQ (reference sequence). The CDR3 runs 15 residues. The DNA of the CDR3 is TGTGCCAGCAGCCGTCAGGGGGCCGTTTCCTACGAGCAGTACTTC. It yields the protein CASSRQGAVSYEQYF.

The chain employs TRBV7-9 and TRBJ1-1, with 7 bases identical to TRBD1. The V and J ends lost 4 bases and 3 bases, in that order; junction bases with no gene match: 8. Germline CDR1 SEHNR, CDR2 FQNEAQ (reference sequence). The CDR3 has 15 residues. CDR3 sequence (DNA): TGTGCCAGCAGCTACCGAGGGGGCAGGGACACTGAAGCTTTCTTT. Protein product: CASSYRGGRDTEAFF.

This clone was observed a single time. The chain employs TRBV7-6 and TRBJ2-1; 9 bases align to TRBD2. V gave up 5 bases and J gave up 7 bases; unmatched junction bases: 9. CDR3 length equals 15 residues. Germline values: CDR1 SGHVS, CDR2 FNYEAQ. DNA of the CDR3: TGTGCCAGCAGCCCATTTAGCGGGGGCGGGAATGAGCAGTTCTTC. Translating it yields CASSPFSGGGNEQFF.

The chain joins TRBV6-5 to TRBJ1-2; weak D call: TRBD1 (5 bases). Per the germline V gene, CDR1 is MNHEY and CDR2 is SVGAGI. This CDR3 spans 14 amino acids. Trimming pared 6 bases from V and 1 base from J, leaving 12 bases between. DNA for the CDR3: TGTGCCAGCAGGGACGGGGGAGGTAACTATGGCTACACCTTC. This translates into CASRDGGGNYGYTF.

The V call is TRBV5-4, the J call TRBJ2-4, with a weak D call TRBD1 (5 bases). The CDR3 length is 14 residues. The V end was cut by 0 bases, the J end by 1 base, with 5 bases between. Germline assignment: CDR1 SGHNT and CDR2 YYREEE (reference sequence). CDR3 sequence: CASSLEGAKNIQYF. In nucleotides, the CDR3 is TGTGCCAGCAGCTTGGAGGGGGCCAAAAACATTCAGTACTTC.